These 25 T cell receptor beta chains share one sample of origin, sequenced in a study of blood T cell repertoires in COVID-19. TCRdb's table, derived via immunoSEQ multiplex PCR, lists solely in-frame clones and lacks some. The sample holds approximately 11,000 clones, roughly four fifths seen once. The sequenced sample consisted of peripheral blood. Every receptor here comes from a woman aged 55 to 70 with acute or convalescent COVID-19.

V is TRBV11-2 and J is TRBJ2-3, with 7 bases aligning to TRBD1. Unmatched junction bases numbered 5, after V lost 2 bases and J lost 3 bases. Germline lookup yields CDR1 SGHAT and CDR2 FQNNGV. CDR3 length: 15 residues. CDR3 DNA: TGTGCCAGCAGCTTATGGTCAGGGGGAACAGATACGCAGTATTTT. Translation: CASSLWSGGTDTQYF. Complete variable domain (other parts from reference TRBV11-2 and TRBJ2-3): EAGVAQSPRYKIIEKRQSVAFWCNPISGHATLYWYQQILGQGPKLLIQFQNNGVVDDSQLPKDRFSAERLKGVDSTLKIQPAKLEDSAVYLCASSLWSGGTDTQYFGPGTRLTVL.

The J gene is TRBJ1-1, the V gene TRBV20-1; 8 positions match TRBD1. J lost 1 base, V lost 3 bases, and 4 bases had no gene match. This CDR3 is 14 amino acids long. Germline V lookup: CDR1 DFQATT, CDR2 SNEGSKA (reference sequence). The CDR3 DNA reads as TGCAGTGCTAGTTATGACAGGGGGAACACTGAAGCTTTCTTT. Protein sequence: CSASYDRGNTEAFF.

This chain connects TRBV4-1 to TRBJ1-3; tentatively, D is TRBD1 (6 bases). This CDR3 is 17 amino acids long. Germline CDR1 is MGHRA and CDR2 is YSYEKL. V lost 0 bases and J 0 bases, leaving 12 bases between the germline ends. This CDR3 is CASSQEGGRFSGNTIYF. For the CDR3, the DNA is TGCGCCAGCAGCCAAGAAGGGGGACGATTCTCTGGAAACACCATATATTTT.

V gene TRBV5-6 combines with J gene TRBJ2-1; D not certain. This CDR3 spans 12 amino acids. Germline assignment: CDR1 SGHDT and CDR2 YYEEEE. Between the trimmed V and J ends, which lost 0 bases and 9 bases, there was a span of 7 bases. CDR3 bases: TGTGCCAGCAGCTTGGGCTGGAGTGAGCAGTTCTTC. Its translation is CASSLGWSEQFF.

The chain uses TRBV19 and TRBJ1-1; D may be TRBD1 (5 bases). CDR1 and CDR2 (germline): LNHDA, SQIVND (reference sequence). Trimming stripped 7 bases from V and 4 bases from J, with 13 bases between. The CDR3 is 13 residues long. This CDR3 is CASKVGGSTEAFF. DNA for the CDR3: TGTGCCAGTAAGGTTGGGGGGAGCACTGAAGCTTTCTTT.

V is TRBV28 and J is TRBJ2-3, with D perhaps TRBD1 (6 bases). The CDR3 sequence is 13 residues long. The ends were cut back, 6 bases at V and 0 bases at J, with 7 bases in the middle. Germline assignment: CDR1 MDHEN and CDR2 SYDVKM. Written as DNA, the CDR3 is TGTGCCAGCAGGGACAGTAGCACAGATACGCAGTATTTT. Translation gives CASRDSSTDTQYF.

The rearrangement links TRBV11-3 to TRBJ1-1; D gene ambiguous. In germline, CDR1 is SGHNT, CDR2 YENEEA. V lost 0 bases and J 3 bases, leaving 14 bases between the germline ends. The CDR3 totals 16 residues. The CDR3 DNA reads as TGTGCCAGCAGCTTAGATCTAATAGTGAGGCACACTGAAGCTTTCTTT. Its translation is CASSLDLIVRHTEAFF.

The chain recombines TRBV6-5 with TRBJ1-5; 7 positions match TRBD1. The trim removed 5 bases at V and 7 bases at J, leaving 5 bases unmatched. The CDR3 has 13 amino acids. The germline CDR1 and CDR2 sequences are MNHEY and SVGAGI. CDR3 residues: CASSITGEQPQHF. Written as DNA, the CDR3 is TGTGCCAGCAGTATAACAGGGGAGCAGCCCCAGCATTTT.

The CDR3 sequence is CASSLQGPGGYNEQFF. DNA of the CDR3: TGCGCCAGCAGCTTGCAAGGGCCAGGGGGGTACAATGAGCAGTTCTTC. The rearrangement joins TRBV5-1 to TRBJ2-1, with D tentatively TRBD1 (7 bases). V shed 1 base and J shed 4 bases, with 15 bases lying between them. The CDR3 totals 16 residues. The germline V gene encodes CDR1 SGHRS and CDR2 YFSETQ.

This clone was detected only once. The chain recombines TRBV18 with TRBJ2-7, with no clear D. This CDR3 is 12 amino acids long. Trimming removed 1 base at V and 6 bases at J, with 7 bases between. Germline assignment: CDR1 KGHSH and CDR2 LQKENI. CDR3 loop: CASSPRASEQYF. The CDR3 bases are TGTGCCAGCTCACCACGCGCCTCCGAGCAGTACTTC.

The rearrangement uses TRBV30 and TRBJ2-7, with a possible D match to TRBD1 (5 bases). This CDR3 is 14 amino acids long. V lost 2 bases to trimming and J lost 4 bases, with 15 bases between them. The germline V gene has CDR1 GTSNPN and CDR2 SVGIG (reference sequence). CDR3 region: CAWSSPLAGYEQYF. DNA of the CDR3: TGTGCCTGGAGTTCCCCCCTCGCAGGGTACGAGCAGTACTTC.

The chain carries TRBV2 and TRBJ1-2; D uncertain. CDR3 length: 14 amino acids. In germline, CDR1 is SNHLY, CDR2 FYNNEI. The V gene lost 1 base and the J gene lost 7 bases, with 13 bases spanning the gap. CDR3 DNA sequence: TGTGCCAGCAGTGAAGGTGGAGGGCAAGGTGGCTACACCTTC. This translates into CASSEGGGQGGYTF. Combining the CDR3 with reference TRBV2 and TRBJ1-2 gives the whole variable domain EPEVTQTPSHQVTQMGQEVILRCVPISNHLYFYWYRQILGQKVEFLVSFYNNEISEKSEIFDDQFSVERPDGSNFTLKIRSTKLEDSAMYFCASSEGGGQGGYTFGSGTRLTVV.

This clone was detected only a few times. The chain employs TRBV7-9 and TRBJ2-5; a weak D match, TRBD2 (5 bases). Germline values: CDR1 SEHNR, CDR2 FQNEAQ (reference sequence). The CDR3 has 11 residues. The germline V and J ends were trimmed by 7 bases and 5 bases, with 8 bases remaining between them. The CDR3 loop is CASKREETQYF. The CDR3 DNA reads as TGTGCCAGCAAAAGGGAGGAGACCCAGTACTTC.

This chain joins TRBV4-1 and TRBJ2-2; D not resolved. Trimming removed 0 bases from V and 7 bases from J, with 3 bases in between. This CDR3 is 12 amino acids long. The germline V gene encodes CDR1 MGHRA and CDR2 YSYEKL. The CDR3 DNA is TGCGCCAGCAGCCAAGAGAGCGGGGAGCTGTTTTTT. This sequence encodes CASSQESGELFF.

CDR3 loop: CASTGWGGTEAFF. The DNA for the CDR3 is TGTGCCAGCACTGGGTGGGGGGGGACTGAAGCTTTCTTT. This chain links TRBV6-6 with TRBJ1-1; possibly TRBD1 for D (5 bases). Germline-derived CDR1 and CDR2 are MNHNY and SVGAGI (reference sequence). The CDR3 has 13 residues. V lost 7 bases and J lost 5, with 14 bases in between.

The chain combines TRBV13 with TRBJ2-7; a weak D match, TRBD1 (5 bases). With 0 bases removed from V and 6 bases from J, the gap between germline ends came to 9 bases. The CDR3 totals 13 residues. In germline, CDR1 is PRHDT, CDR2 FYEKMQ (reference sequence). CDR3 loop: CASSLGRGTEQYF. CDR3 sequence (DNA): TGTGCCAGCAGCTTAGGAAGGGGTACCGAGCAGTACTTC.

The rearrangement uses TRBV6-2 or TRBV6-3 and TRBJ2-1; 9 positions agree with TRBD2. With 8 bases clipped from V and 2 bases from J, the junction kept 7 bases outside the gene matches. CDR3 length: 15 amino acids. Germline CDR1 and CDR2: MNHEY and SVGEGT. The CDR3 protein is CASGPAGGPYNEQFF. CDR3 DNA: TGTGCCAGCGGCCCCGCGGGGGGGCCCTACAATGAGCAGTTCTTC.

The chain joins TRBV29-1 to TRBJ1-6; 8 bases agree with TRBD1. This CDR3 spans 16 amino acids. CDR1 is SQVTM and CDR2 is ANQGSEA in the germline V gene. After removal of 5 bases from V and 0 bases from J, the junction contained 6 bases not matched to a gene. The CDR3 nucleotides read TGCAGCGTTAAGGACAGGGACGCCTCCTATAATTCACCCCTCCACTTT. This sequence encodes CSVKDRDASYNSPLHF.

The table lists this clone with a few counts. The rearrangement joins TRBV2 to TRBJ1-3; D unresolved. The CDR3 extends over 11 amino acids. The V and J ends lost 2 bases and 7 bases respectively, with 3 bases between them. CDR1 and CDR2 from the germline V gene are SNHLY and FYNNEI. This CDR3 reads CASSEQNTIYF. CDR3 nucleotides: TGTGCCAGCAGTGAACAGAACACCATATATTTT.

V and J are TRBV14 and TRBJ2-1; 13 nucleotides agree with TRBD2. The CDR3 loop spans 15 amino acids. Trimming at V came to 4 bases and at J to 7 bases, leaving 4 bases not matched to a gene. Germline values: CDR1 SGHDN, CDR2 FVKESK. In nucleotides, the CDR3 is TGTGCCAGCAGCCGACTAGCGGGGGGTTGGAATGAGCAGTTCTTC. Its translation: CASSRLAGGWNEQFF. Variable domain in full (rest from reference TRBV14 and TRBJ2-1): EAGVTQFPSHSVIEKGQTVTLRCDPISGHDNLYWYRRVMGKEIKFLLHFVKESKQDESGMPNNRFLAERTGGTYSTLKVQPAELEDSGVYFCASSRLAGGWNEQFFGPGTRLTVL.

The CDR3 loop reads CAISESKQRRTDTQYF. CDR3 coding DNA: TGTGCCATCAGTGAGTCGAAACAGAGACGCACAGATACGCAGTATTTT. This chain uses TRBV10-3 with TRBJ2-3; D gene unclear. Trimming stripped 0 bases from V and 1 base from J, with 11 bases between. The CDR3 is 16 residues long. Germline V gene lookup returns CDR1 ENHRY and CDR2 SYGVKD.

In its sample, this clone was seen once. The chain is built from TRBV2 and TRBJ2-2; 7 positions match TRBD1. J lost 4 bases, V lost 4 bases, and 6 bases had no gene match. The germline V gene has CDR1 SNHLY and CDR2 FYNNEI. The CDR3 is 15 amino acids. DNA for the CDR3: TGTGCCAGCAGTGTGGACAGGTCGAGCACCGGGGAGCTGTTTTTT. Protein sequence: CASSVDRSSTGELFF.

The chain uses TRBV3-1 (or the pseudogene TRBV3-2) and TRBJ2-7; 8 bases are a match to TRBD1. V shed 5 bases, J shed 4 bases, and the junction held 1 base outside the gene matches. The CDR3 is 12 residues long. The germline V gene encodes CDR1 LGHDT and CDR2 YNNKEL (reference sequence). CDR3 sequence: CASSNRGYEQYF. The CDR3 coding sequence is TGTGCCAGCAGCAACAGGGGGTACGAGCAGTACTTC.

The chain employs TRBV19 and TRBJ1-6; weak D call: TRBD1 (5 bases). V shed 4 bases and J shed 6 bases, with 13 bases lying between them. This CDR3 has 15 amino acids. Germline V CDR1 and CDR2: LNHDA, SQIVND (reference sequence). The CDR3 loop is CASSRTREVNSPLHF. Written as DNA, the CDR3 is TGTGCCAGTAGTAGGACCAGGGAGGTTAATTCACCCCTCCACTTT.

CDR3 nucleotide sequence: TGTGCCAGCAGCCACACTGAACTAGCGGGGGGTCACTACAATGAGCAGTTCTTC. It codes for CASSHTELAGGHYNEQFF. The rearrangement links TRBV2 to TRBJ2-1; TRBD2 matches at 12 bases. The germline V gene has CDR1 SNHLY and CDR2 FYNNEI. The CDR3 runs 18 residues. The V segment lost 6 bases and the J segment 3 bases; nucleotides outside the gene matches: 12.